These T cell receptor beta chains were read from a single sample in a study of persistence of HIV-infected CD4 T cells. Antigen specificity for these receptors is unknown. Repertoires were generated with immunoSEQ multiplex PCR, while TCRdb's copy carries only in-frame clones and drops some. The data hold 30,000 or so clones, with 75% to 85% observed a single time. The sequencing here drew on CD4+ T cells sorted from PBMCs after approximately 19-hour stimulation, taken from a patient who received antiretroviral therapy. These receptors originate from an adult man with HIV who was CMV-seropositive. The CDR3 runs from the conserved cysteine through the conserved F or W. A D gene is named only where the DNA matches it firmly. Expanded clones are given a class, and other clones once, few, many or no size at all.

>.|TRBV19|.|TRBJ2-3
TGTGCCAGTAGCCCTGCGCTGGGGCCAGATACGCAGTATTTT
CASSPALGPDTQYF
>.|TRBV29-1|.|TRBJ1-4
TGCAGCGTTGCGGACCCTCGGGGGGAAAAACTGTTTTTT
CSVADPRGEKLFF
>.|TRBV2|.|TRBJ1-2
TGTGCCAGCTACACAGTCAGAGCTAACTATGGCTACACCTTC
CASYTVRANYGYTF
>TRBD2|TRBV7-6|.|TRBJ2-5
TGTGCCAGCAGCTTAGCGGGGGGGGTCCAAGAGACCCAGTACTTC
CASSLAGGVQETQYF
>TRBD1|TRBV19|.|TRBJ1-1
TGTGCCAGTAGTATTAGGGGGCCGAACACTGAAGCTTTCTTT
CASSIRGPNTEAFF
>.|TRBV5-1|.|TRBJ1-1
TGCGCCAGCAGCGTCGTATCGCCTGACACTGAAGCTTTCTTT
CASSVVSPDTEAFF
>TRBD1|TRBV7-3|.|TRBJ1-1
TGTGCCAGCAGCACCGGGACAGGGGGGCACACTGAAGCTTTCTTT
CASSTGTGGHTEAFF
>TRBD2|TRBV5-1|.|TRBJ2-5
TGCGCCAGCAGCTTGGCTCCGAGCGGGGGGACCTACCAAGAGACCCAGTACTTC
CASSLAPSGGTYQETQYF
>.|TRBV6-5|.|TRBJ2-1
TGTGCCAGCAGTTACGCGGGGCCATCCTACAATGAGCAGTTCTTC
CASSYAGPSYNEQFF
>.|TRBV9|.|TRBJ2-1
TGTGCCAGCAGCCCCCGACTAGGGTCCTACAATGAGCAGTTCTTC
CASSPRLGSYNEQFF
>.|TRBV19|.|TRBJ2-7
TGTGCCAGCGAGGCAAAAGGGGGAATTTACGAGCAGTACTTC
CASEAKGGIYEQYF
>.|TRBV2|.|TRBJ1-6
TGTGCCAGCAGTGAAGAGCCCAACAGGGTTTCACCCCTCCACTTT
CASSEEPNRVSPLHF
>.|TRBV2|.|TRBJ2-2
TGTGCCAGCACCGAGACAGGTCTTAACACCGGGGAGCTGTTTTTT
CASTETGLNTGELFF
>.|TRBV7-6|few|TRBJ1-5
TGTGCCAGCAGCTTAACGCAGGGCCGACCCCAGCATTTT
CASSLTQGRPQHF
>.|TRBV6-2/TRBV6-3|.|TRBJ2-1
TGTGCCAGCAGTTACTCTTGGGGGGATGAGCAGTTCTTC
CASSYSWGDEQFF
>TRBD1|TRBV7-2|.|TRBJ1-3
TGTGCCAGCAGCCTAGGGACAGGGTCTGGAAACACCATATATTTT
CASSLGTGSGNTIYF
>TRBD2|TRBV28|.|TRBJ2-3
TGTGCCAGCAGTTTATTGAGCGGGGGCCGGGGATATGTGCAGTATTTT
CASSLLSGGRGYVQYF
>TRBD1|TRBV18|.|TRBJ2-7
TGTGCCAGCTCACCAAATGCCGGGACAGTCTCCTACGAGCAGTACTTC
CASSPNAGTVSYEQYF
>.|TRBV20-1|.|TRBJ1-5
TGCAGTGCTAGTACCCAGAGGGGTAATCAGCCCCAGCATTTT
CSASTQRGNQPQHF
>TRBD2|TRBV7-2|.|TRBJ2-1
TGTGCCAGCAGCTTAGACGGGGGGGAAAATGAGCAGTTCTTC
CASSLDGGENEQFF
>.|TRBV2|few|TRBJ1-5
TGTGCCAGCAGTGAAAGGAGTCTCAGAAGCAATCAGCCCCAGCATTTT
CASSERSLRSNQPQHF
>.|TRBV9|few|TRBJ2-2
TGTGCCAGCAGCGTAGCCCAGGGAGCCGGGGAGCTGTTTTTT
CASSVAQGAGELFF
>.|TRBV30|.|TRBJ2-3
TGTGCCTGGAGCCAAGGCGGTTATTCCACAGATACGCAGTATTTT
CAWSQGGYSTDTQYF
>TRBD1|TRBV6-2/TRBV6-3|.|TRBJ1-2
TGTGCCAGCAGTTTGGACAGGGGGCAAGGCTACACCTTC
CASSLDRGQGYTF
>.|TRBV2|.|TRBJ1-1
TGTGCCAGCAGGGATCAGGGACCCACGGGTGAAGCTTTCTTT
CASRDQGPTGEAFF
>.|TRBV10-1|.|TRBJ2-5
TGCGCCAGCAGGGGGGACCGGAACCAAGAGACCCAGTACTTC
CASRGDRNQETQYF
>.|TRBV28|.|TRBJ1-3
TGTGCCAGCAGTTTAATCGCCCCTCGGAACACCATATATTTT
CASSLIAPRNTIYF
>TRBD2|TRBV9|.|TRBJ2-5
TGTGCCAGCAGCGTCTTTCCAGCCGGGACTAGCGGCAACCAAGAGACCCAGTACTTC
CASSVFPAGTSGNQETQYF
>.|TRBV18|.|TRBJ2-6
TGTGCCAGCTCACCATCGGGGGCGCGAGGGGCCAACGTCCTGACTTTC
CASSPSGARGANVLTF
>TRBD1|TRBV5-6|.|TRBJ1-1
TGTGCCAGCAGCTTACAGGGGGGTACTGAAGCTTTCTTT
CASSLQGGTEAFF
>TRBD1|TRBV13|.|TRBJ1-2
TGTGCCAGCAGCTTACAGGGGGCGGGTGGCTACACCTTC
CASSLQGAGGYTF
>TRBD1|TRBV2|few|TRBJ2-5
TGTGCCAGCAGCCCCGGGACAGGGGGCTATGAGACCCAGTACTTC
CASSPGTGGYETQYF
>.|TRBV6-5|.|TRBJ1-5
TGTGCCAGCAGTTACTCAAGGGTTAGCAATCAGCCCCAGCATTTT
CASSYSRVSNQPQHF
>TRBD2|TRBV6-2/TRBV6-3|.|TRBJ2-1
TGTGCCAGCAGTCCGCTAGCGGGCAATGAGCAGTTCTTC
CASSPLAGNEQFF
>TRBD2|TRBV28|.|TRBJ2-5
TGTGCCAGCAGTCCATTTCTAGCGGGGGGGGGCCATCGGAAGACCCAGTACTTC
CASSPFLAGGGHRKTQYF
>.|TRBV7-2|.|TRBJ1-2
TGTGCCAGCAGCTTAAACTCGATTATCGTCTATGGCTACACCTTC
CASSLNSIIVYGYTF
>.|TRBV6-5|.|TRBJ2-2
TGTGCCAGCAGGCCTAGGGGCACCGGGGAGCTGTTTTTT
CASRPRGTGELFF